The next 10 T cell receptor beta chains were all read from a single sample in a study of T cell responses to AZD1222 COVID-19 vaccine. Profiling relied on immunoSEQ multiplex PCR, and the TCRdb table lists in-frame clones only, not all of them. The table records 180,000 or so clones, 94% of them present only once. Sequenced here: peripheral blood, sampled on day 0 of AZD1222 vaccination. The receptors were sampled from an adult in good health.

The genes are TRBV28 and TRBJ1-2; D ambiguous. From germline, CDR1 is MDHEN and CDR2 SYDVKM. V lost 8 bases and J 5 bases, leaving 15 bases between the germline ends. CDR3 size: 13 residues. CDR3 residues: CASQKGGVYGYTF. CDR3 nucleotides: TGTGCCAGCCAAAAGGGCGGTGTTTATGGCTACACCTTC.

The chain carries TRBV5-1 and TRBJ2-5, with D tentatively TRBD2 (5 bases). Germline loops: CDR1 SGHRS, CDR2 YFSETQ. Trimming cost V 4 bases and J 7 bases, with 17 bases left between them. This CDR3 is built from 14 residues. CDR3 in DNA: TGCGCCAGCAGCCTCCCCCAGCCGGCGGGGACCCAGTACTTC. This sequence encodes CASSLPQPAGTQYF.

The genes are TRBV28 and TRBJ2-7; D call uncertain. V shed 5 bases and J shed 7 bases, with 12 bases lying between them. This CDR3 has 12 residues. Per the germline V gene, CDR1 is MDHEN and CDR2 is SYDVKM. CDR3 amino acids: CASSRRPGEQYF. In DNA, the CDR3 is TGTGCCAGCAGTCGTCGTCCTGGGGAGCAGTACTTC.

The chain has TRBV18 and TRBJ1-1, with D unresolved. The V gene's germline CDR1 is KGHSH and CDR2 LQKENI. The CDR3 spans 13 residues. V lost 3 bases and J 2 bases, leaving 7 bases between the germline ends. The CDR3: CASSPPLNTEAFF. The CDR3, as DNA: TGTGCCAGCTCACCTCCGCTCAACACTGAAGCTTTCTTT.

This clone was observed a few times. The genes are TRBV7-9 and TRBJ2-1, with D possibly matching TRBD2 (5 bases). V was pared by 5 bases and J by 1 base, with 6 bases between. The CDR3 is 13 amino acids. The V gene's germline CDR1 is SEHNR and CDR2 FQNEAQ (reference sequence). This chain's CDR3 is CASSRGSYNEQFF. The CDR3 DNA reads TGTGCCAGCAGCCGAGGGTCCTACAATGAGCAGTTCTTC. Supplemented by reference TRBV7-9 and TRBJ2-1, the full variable domain reads DTGVSQNPRHKITKRGQNVTFRCDPISEHNRLYWYRQTLGQGPEFLTYFQNEAQLEKSRLLSDRFSAERPKGSFSTLEIQRTEQGDSAMYLCASSRGSYNEQFFGPGTRLTVL.

This clone is a singleton in its sample. J is TRBJ2-7 and V is TRBV19; 12 bases map to TRBD2. This CDR3 comprises 14 residues. The V gene's germline CDR1 is LNHDA and CDR2 SQIVND (reference sequence). The V and J ends lost 5 bases and 3 bases, in that order; junction bases with no gene match: 2. CDR3 residues: CASSSGLAGYEQYF. The CDR3 nucleotides are TGTGCCAGTAGTTCGGGACTAGCGGGCTACGAGCAGTACTTC.

This rearrangement joins TRBV4-2 to TRBJ1-5; D is uncertain. The CDR3 covers 15 residues. Germline V gene lookup returns CDR1 LGHNA and CDR2 YNFKEQ. Deletions cut 0 bases from V and 4 bases from J, with 10 bases between. This chain's CDR3 is CASSQETTSNQPQHF. CDR3 nucleotide sequence: TGTGCCAGCAGCCAAGAAACGACTTCTAATCAGCCCCAGCATTTT.

The chain combines TRBV7-9 with TRBJ1-1; D is undetermined. Germline CDR1 SEHNR, CDR2 FQNEAQ (reference sequence). With 0 bases removed from V and 5 bases from J, the gap between germline ends came to 13 bases. This CDR3 has 15 amino acids. CDR3 DNA sequence: TGTGCCAGCAGCTTAGCCCCGGTACAAACAACTGAAGCTTTCTTT. This translates into CASSLAPVQTTEAFF.

The chain couples TRBV27 to TRBJ1-2; 7 nucleotides agree with TRBD1. Germline V gene sequence: CDR1 MNHEY, CDR2 SMNVEV (reference sequence). The V gene end was trimmed by 0 bases and the J gene end by 9 bases; junction bases not matched to a gene: 10. The CDR3 consists of 15 residues. The CDR3 sequence: CASSLSMTGKTSYTF. CDR3 sequence (DNA): TGTGCCAGCAGTTTATCGATGACAGGGAAAACCAGCTACACCTTC.

In its sample, this clone was seen once. The chain has TRBV30 and TRBJ2-5, with D unclear. V gave up 3 bases and J gave up 3 bases, with 11 bases separating them. This CDR3 comprises 13 residues. Germline lookup yields CDR1 GTSNPN and CDR2 SVGIG (reference sequence). The CDR3 spells CAWSRDHEETQYF. CDR3 DNA: TGTGCCTGGAGCCGAGACCACGAAGAGACCCAGTACTTC.